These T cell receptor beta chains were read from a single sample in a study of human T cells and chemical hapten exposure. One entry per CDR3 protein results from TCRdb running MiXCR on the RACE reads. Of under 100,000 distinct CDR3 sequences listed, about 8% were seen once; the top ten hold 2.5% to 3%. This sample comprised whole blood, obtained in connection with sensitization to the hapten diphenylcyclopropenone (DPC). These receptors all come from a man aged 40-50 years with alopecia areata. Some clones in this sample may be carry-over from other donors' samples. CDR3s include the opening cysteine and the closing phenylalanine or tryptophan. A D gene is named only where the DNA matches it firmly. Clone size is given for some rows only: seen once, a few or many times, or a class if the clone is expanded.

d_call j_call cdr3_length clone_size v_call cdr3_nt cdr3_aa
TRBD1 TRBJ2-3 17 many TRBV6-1 TGTGCCAGCAGTGAAGTTGTTGGGACAGGGGGCAAGGATACGCAGTATTTT CASSEVVGTGGKDTQYF
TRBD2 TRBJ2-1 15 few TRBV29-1 TGCAGCGTTGCCGCAAGCGGGACTGCCAACAATGAGCAGTTCTTC CSVAASGTANNEQFF
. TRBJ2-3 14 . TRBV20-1 TGCAGTGCTAGGAGGCGGGCTAGCACAGATACGCAGTATTTT CSARRRASTDTQYF
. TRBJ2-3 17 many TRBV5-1 TGCGCCAGCTCTGGCGTAAGTCGCGTGGATCCTACAGATACGCAGTATTTT CASSGVSRVDPTDTQYF
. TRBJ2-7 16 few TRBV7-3 TGTGCCAGCAGCTTATCCTCGACCGGGAACGTCAACGAGCAGTACTTC CASSLSSTGNVNEQYF
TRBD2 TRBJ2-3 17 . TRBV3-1 TGTGCCAGCAGCCTAAAGGGTGGCGGGAGGAACGCAGATACGCAGTATTTT CASSLKGGGRNADTQYF
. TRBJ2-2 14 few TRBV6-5 TGTGCCAGCAGGATAGGGGGGGTCACCGGGGAGCTGTTTTTT CASRIGGVTGELFF
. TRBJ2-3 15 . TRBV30 TGTGCCTGGAGTGCCCAGGGGCGTTACACAGATACGCAGTATTTT CAWSAQGRYTDTQYF
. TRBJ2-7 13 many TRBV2 TGTGCCAGCAGTGGGCAGGGCGCCTACGAGCAGTACTTC CASSGQGAYEQYF
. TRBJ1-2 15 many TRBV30 TGTGCCTGGCTCGGGACTGGTCTGGAAGTCTATGGCTACACCTTC CAWLGTGLEVYGYTF
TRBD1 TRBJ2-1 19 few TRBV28 TGTGCCAGCAGTTTTTATTGGGGACAGGGGTCGTGGGACAACAATGAGCAGTTCTTC CASSFYWGQGSWDNNEQFF
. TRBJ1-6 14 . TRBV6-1 TGTGCCATCTTTATACAGGGAAACAATTCACCCCTCCACTTT CAIFIQGNNSPLHF
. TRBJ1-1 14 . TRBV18 TGTGCCAGCGCCCAGGGTCCTCTGAACACTGAAGCTTTCTTT CASAQGPLNTEAFF
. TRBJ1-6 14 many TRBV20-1 TGCAGTGCTACAGCAGGGCCGTATAATTCACCCCTCCACTTT CSATAGPYNSPLHF
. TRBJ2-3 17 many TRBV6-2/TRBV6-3 TGTGCCAGCAGTTACTCGATGGCAGGGAGACACACAGATACGCAGTATTTT CASSYSMAGRHTDTQYF
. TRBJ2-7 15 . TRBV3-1 TGTGCCAGCAGCCTAGTGGACGCAGGGTCCTCCGGGCAGTACTTC CASSLVDAGSSGQYF
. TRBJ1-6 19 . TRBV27 TGTGCCAGCAGTTCTCAGGGCACCATCCCGAGCTCCTATAATTCACCCCTCCACTTT CASSSQGTIPSSYNSPLHF
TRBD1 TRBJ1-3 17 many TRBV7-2 TGTGCCAGCAGTTTAGACTTTGGGACAGGGCGAGGAAACACCATATATTTT CASSLDFGTGRGNTIYF
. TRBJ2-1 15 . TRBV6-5 TGTGCCAGCAGTCAGAGGGTTGCGTCCTACAATGAGCAGTTCTTC CASSQRVASYNEQFF
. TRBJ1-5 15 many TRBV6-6 TGTGCCAGCAGTTACTCGATCGGGAGCAATCAGCCCCAGCATTTT CASSYSIGSNQPQHF
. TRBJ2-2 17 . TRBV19 TGTGCCAGTAGTAGGCTCGGTGGCGGGGCGAACACCGGGGAGCTGTTTTTT CASSRLGGGANTGELFF
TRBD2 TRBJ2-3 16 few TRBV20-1 TGCAGTGCCAATGCTCCCGGGACTACAGGCACAGATACGCAGTATTTT CSANAPGTTGTDTQYF
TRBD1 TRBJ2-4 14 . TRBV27 TGTGCCAGCAGTTTTGGGACAGAGAAAAACATTCAGTACTTC CASSFGTEKNIQYF
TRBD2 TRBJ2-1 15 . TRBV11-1 TGTGCCAGCAGCTTAGCGAGGGCGGGGGGCGGTGAGCAGTTCTTC CASSLARAGGGEQFF
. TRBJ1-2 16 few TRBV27 TGTGCCAGCAGTTCGAACGACAGGTTAAGAACTTATGGCTACACCTTC CASSSNDRLRTYGYTF
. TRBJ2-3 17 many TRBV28 TGTGCCAGCAGTTTCAGAGGTTCCACAGGGAGCACAGATACGCAGTATTTT CASSFRGSTGSTDTQYF
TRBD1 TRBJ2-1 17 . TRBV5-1 TGCGCCAGCAGCACCGGGACAGGGGCTATTCGGAACAATGAGCAGTTCTTC CASSTGTGAIRNNEQFF
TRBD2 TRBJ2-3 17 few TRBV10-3 TGTGCCATCAGTGAGGTGGTAGCGGGAGGAGGCACAGATACGCAGTATTTT CAISEVVAGGGTDTQYF
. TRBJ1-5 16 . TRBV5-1 TGCGCCAGCAGCTCAGCTAGGGGTGTCGGCACAGATACGCAGCATTTT CASSSARGVGTDTQHF
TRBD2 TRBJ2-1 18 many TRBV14 TGTGCCAGCAGCCAAGATCCACGACTAGCGGGAGTGATGTATGAGCAGTTCTTC CASSQDPRLAGVMYEQFF
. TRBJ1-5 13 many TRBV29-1 TGCAGCGTTTCTCAGGAGGTTGAGCAGCCCCAGCATTTT CSVSQEVEQPQHF
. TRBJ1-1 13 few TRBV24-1 TGTGCCACCAGTGGAGGGACACTGAGCCCAGCTTTCTTT CATSGGTLSPAFF
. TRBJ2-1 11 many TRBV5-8 TGTGCCAGTGGACAGTACAATGAGCAGTTCTTC CASGQYNEQFF
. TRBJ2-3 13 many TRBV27 TGTGCCAGCAGCCAAGGGGGACGGGTTACGCAGTATTTT CASSQGGRVTQYF